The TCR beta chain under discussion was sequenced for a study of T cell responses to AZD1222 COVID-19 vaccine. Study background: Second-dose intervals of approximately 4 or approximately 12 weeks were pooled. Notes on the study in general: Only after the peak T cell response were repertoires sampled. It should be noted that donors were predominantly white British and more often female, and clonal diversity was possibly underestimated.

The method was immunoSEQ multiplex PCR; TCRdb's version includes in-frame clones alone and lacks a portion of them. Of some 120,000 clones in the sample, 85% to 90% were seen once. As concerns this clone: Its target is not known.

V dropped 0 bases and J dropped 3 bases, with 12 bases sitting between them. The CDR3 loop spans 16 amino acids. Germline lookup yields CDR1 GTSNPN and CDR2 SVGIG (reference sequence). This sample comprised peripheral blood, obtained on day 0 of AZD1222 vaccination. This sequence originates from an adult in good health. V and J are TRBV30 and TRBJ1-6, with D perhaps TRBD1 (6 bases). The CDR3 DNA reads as TGTGCCTGGAGTGTTGGTCAGGGGCTCTATAATTCACCCCTCCACTTT. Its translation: CAWSVGQGLYNSPLHF.